Listed below are T cell receptor beta chains from one sample, sequenced in a study of response to subunit inactivated influenza vaccine. TCRdb re-called the RT-PCR reads with MiXCR, one entry per CDR3 protein. The sample records a few hundred thousand distinct CDR3 sequences, 14% being singletons. The sequencing used PBMCs from blood, collected approximately 13 days after vaccination. Every receptor here comes from a man between 45 and 60 years old who received an inactivated influenza vaccine. CDR3s include the opening cysteine and the closing phenylalanine or tryptophan. Each record gives: V gene, clone size, J gene, D gene, CDR3 protein. A D gene is named only where the DNA matches it firmly. Some rows have no size entry. The others give once, few or many, or a class for an expanded clone.

>TRBV20-1|-|TRBJ2-1|-
CSARVLDRYNEQFF
>TRBV11-2|few|TRBJ2-6|TRBD1
CASSPIPGQGFSDGANVLTF
>TRBV11-3|few|TRBJ2-1|-
CASSVRDSQPDEQFF
>TRBV9|-|TRBJ2-5|TRBD2
CASSVTEREGRTQYF
>TRBV12-3/TRBV12-4|-|TRBJ2-7|-
CASKSGPRGHEQYF
>TRBV2|many|TRBJ2-5|TRBD1
CASSGQGEETQYF
>TRBV6-5|-|TRBJ1-4|-
CASSYGQSTNEKLFF
>TRBV12-3/TRBV12-4|-|TRBJ1-5|-
CASRADGRTQPQHF
>TRBV5-4|-|TRBJ2-2|-
CASSLELVQGTGELFF
>TRBV20-1|few|TRBJ2-5|-
CSARGTQETQYF
>TRBV11-2|few|TRBJ2-7|-
CASSLRPLNEQYF
>TRBV5-1|many|TRBJ2-1|-
CASSLAVLTYNEQFF
>TRBV5-6|few|TRBJ2-5|TRBD2
CASSLTAGGLETQYF
>TRBV29-1|few|TRBJ2-5|-
CSVSYPGPQETQYF
>TRBV5-1|many|TRBJ2-7|-
CASSSDEVEQYF
>TRBV4-3|-|TRBJ1-2|TRBD1
CASSQDVGRGYGYTF
>TRBV3-1|few|TRBJ1-1|-
CASVDQGTEAFF
>TRBV7-2|many|TRBJ2-2|-
CASSLAGANTGELFF
>TRBV20-1|-|TRBJ2-7|-
CSARQRPSYEQYF
>TRBV12-3/TRBV12-4|many|TRBJ2-2|-
CASSFSRNTGELFF
>TRBV6-1|many|TRBJ2-3|TRBD2
CASSPGLAGEDTQYF
>TRBV15|few|TRBJ2-1|-
CATSVGSMNEQFF
>TRBV20-1|few|TRBJ2-1|TRBD2
CSAKRGGARDEQFF
>TRBV12-3/TRBV12-4|many|TRBJ1-5|-
CASSFGGQPQHF
>TRBV7-2|many|TRBJ1-1|-
CASSFGISNTEAFF
>TRBV7-9|-|TRBJ2-7|-
CASSLSRGPSRDEQYF
>TRBV29-1|few|TRBJ1-5|-
CSVGGVGRDQPQHF
>TRBV19|few|TRBJ2-7|-
CASSIRTSYEQYF
>TRBV18|-|TRBJ2-7|TRBD1
CASSADRVKYEQYF
>TRBV20-1|-|TRBJ2-6|TRBD1
CSASGIPGQGVSGANVLTF
>TRBV30|-|TRBJ2-1|TRBD2
CAWSDGRTLYEQFF